This T cell receptor (beta chain) came from a study of cytomegalovirus exposure and HLA in healthy donors. The PCR had 60 Vbeta and 13 Jbeta primers. The protocol was immunoSEQ multiplex PCR, while the TCRdb copy is restricted to in-frame clones and leaves out a portion. This table lists 150,000 to 200,000 clones. Germline assignment: CDR1 SGHKS and CDR2 YYEKEE (reference sequence). This CDR3 has 16 amino acids. V gave up 0 bases and J gave up 0 bases, with 10 bases separating them. Material: PBMCs. The receptor was derived from a man aged 25-40 years in good health and CMV-seronegative. The chain links TRBV5-5 to TRBJ1-3; D unresolved. CDR3 region: CASSLAFGVSGNTIYF. CDR3 nucleotide sequence: TGTGCCAGCAGCTTGGCCTTCGGGGTCTCTGGAAACACCATATATTTT.